Below, one T cell receptor beta chain is given with its context. This CDR3 has 14 amino acids. Trimming cost V 4 bases and J 6 bases, with 15 bases left between them. Germline V gene lookup returns CDR1 SGHDN and CDR2 FVKESK. Authors' analysis steps: Reference gene primers were amplified, and this amplification served to estimate nucleated cell counts. TCRdb keeps only in-frame clones here, not all; method: immunoSEQ multiplex PCR. V and J calls and clone size are copied from that table; D and trimming were computed from the DNA. The table shows over 90,000 clones, with roughly 92% occurring only once. Seattle participants joined during active infection and were tracked over time. These data belong to a study of blood T cell repertoires in COVID-19. In the study overall: Donors in the United States, Italy and Spain gave samples during acute or convalescent COVID-19. T cells, B-cell-depleted T cells, or PBMCs provided the cDNA or gDNA that served as material.

The source is a woman between 50 and 59 years old with COVID-19, enrolled during active disease. The V gene is TRBV14, the J gene TRBJ1-1; D uncertain. Material for sequencing was peripheral blood. The CDR3 DNA sequence: TGTGCCAGCAGCCTCCGACGGGTGTCCCCTGAAGCTTTCTTT. Translating gives CASSLRRVSPEAFF.